This paragraph reports one T cell receptor (beta chain). The entry originates in a study of early T cells in non-severe SARS-CoV-2 infection. The overall study: Whole-blood bulk RNA, unsorted, was sequenced, and chains were unpaired.

Unique molecular identifier tags were affixed to discrete cDNA molecules. MiXCR, run by TCRdb on the 5' RACE reads, gives a single entry per CDR3 protein. In the table there are roughly 63,000 distinct CDR3 sequences, 12% of which are singletons. Germline V gene sequence: CDR1 SGHTS, CDR2 YDEGEE. The CDR3 extends over 17 amino acids. J gave up 4 bases and V 0 bases, and 9 bases lay outside the gene matches. The sequences come from whole blood, collected at baseline. J is TRBJ2-1 and V is TRBV5-8, with 8 bases aligning to TRBD2. The sequence was collected from an adult who was a healthcare worker with PCR-confirmed SARS-CoV-2 infection or an uninfected control (not recorded which). The donor label of this sample is uncertain. The CDR3 region has the DNA TGTGCCAGCAGCTTGGGGGTACACAGCGGGGGATACAATGAGCAGTTCTTC. Its protein product is CASSLGVHSGGYNEQFF.